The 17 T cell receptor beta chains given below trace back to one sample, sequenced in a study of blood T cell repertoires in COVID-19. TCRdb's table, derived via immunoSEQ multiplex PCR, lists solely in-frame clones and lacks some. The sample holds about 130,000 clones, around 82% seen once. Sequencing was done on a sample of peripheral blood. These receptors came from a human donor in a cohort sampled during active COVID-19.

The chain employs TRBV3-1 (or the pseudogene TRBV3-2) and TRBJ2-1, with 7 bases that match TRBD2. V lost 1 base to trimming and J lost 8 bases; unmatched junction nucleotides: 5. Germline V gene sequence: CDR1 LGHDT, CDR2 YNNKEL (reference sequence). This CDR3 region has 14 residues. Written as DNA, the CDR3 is TGTGCCAGCAGCCAAGGCTTGGGAGGGGATGAGCAGTTCTTC. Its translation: CASSQGLGGDEQFF.

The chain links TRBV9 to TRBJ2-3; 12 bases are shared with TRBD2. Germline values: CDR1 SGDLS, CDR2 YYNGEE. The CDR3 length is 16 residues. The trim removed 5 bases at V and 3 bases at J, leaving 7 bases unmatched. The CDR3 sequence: CASRAGTSGSTDTQYF. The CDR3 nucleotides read TGTGCCAGCAGGGCGGGGACTAGCGGGTCTACAGATACGCAGTATTTT.

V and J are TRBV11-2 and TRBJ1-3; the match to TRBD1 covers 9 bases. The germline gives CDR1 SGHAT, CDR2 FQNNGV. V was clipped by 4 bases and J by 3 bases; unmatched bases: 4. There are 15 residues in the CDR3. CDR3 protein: CASSSGQGNGNTIYF. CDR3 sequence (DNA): TGTGCCAGCAGCTCGGGACAGGGTAATGGAAACACCATATATTTT.

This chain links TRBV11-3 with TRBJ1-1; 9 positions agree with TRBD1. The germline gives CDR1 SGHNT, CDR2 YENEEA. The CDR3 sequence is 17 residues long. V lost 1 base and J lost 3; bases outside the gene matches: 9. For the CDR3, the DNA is TGTGCCAGCAGCTTAGGAGCTCGGGACAGGGTAGACACTGAAGCTTTCTTT. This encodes CASSLGARDRVDTEAFF.

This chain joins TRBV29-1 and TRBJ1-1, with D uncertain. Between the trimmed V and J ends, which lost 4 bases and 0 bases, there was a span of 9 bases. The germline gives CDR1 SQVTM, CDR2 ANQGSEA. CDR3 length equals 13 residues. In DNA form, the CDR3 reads TGCAGCGTTGCTGACGGGATGAACACTGAAGCTTTCTTT. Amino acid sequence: CSVADGMNTEAFF.

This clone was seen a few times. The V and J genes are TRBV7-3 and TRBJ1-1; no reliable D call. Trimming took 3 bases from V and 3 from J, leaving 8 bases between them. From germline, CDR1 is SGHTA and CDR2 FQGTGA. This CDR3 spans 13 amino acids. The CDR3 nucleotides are TGTGCCAGCAGCTTGACATCATACACTGAAGCTTTCTTT. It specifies CASSLTSYTEAFF.

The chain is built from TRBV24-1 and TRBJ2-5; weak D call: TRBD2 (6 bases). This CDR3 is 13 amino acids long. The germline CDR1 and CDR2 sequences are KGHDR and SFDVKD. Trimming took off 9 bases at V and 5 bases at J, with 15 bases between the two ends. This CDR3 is CATSDGSIETQYF. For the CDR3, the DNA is TGTGCCACCTCGGACGGGAGTATTGAGACCCAGTACTTC.

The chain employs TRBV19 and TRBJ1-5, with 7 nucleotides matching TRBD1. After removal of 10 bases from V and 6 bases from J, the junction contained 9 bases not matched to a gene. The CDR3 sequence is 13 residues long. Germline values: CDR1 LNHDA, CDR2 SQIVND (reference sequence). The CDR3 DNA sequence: TGTGCCACCCAAGACAGGGCTTTTCAGCCCCAGCATTTT. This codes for CATQDRAFQPQHF.

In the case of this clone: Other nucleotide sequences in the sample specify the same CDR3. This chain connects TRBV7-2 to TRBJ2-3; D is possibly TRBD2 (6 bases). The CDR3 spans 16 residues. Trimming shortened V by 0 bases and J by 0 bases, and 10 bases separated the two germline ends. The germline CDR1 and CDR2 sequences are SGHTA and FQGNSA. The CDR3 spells CASSLASGYSTDTQYF. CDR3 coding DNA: TGTGCCAGCAGCTTAGCTAGCGGTTATAGCACAGATACGCAGTATTTT.

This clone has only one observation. CDR3 in amino acids: CASSYSLPGQGTEAFF. In DNA, the CDR3 is TGCGCCAGCAGCTATTCACTCCCCGGACAGGGCACTGAAGCTTTCTTT. The chain recombines TRBV5-1 with TRBJ1-1; 8 bases agree with TRBD1. Germline-derived CDR1 and CDR2 are SGHRS and YFSETQ. Germline trimming cut 3 bases from V and 4 bases from J; bases unmatched to any gene: 11. The CDR3 has 16 residues.

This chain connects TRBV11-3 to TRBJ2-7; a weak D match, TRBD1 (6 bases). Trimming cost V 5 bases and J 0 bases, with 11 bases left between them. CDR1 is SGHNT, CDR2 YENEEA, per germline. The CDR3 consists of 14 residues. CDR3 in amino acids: CASSPDRSSYEQYV. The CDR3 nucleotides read TGTGCCAGCAGCCCGGACAGAAGCTCCTACGAGCAGTACGTC.

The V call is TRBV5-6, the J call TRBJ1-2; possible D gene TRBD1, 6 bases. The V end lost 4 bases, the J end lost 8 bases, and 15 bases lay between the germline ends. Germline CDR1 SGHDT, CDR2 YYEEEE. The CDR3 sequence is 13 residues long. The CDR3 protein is CASSLTGTHGYTF. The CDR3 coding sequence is TGTGCCAGCAGCCTGACAGGAACCCACGGCTACACCTTC. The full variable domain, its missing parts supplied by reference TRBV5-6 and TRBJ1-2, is DAGVTQSPTHLIKTRGQQVTLRCSPKSGHDTVSWYQQALGQGPQFIFQYYEEEERQRGNFPDRFSGHQFPNYSSELNVNALLLGDSALYLCASSLTGTHGYTFGSGTRLTVV.

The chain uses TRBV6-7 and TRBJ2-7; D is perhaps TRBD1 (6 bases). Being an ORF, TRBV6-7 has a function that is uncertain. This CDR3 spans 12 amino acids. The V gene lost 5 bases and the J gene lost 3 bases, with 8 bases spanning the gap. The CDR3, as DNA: TGTGCCAGCAGTGGACAGTTCTACGAGCAGTACTTC. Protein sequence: CASSGQFYEQYF.

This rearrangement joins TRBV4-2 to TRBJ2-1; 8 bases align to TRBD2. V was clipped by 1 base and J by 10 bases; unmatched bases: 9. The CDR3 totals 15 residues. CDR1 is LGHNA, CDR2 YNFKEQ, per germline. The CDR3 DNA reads TGTGCCAGCAGCCAAGTTGGACTAGCCGAAGGGGAGCAGTTCTTC. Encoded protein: CASSQVGLAEGEQFF.

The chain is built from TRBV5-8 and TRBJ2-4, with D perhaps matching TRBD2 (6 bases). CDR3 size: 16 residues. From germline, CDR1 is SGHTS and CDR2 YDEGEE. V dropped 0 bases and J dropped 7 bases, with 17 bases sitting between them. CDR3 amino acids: CASSLVGGLGGNIQYF. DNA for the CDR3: TGTGCCAGCAGCTTGGTCGGTGGCCTTGGGGGGAACATTCAGTACTTC. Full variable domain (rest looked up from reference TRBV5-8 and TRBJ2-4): EAGVTQSPTHLIKTRGQQATLRCSPISGHTSVYWYQQALGLGLQFLLWYDEGEERNRGNFPPRFSGRQFPNYSSELNVNALELEDSALYLCASSLVGGLGGNIQYFGAGTRLSVL.

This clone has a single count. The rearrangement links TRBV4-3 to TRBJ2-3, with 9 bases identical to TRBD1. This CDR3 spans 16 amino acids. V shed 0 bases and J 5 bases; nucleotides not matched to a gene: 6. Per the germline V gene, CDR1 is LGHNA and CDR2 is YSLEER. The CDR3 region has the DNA TGCGCCAGCAGCCAAGATCAGGGACAGGGAAAAGATACGCAGTATTTT. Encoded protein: CASSQDQGQGKDTQYF.

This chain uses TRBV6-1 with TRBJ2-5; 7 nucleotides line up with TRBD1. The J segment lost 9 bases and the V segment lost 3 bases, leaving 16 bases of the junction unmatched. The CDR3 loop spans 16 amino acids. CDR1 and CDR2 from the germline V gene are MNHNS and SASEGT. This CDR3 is CASSEGLGTAMRAQYF. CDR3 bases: TGTGCCAGCAGTGAGGGTTTGGGGACAGCAATGAGAGCCCAGTACTTC.